The rows below give T cell receptor beta chains drawn from one sample of a study of blood T cell repertoires in COVID-19. Here immunoSEQ multiplex PCR was the method, and the copy in TCRdb shows in-frame clones only, minus some. The table records some 30,000 clones, approximately 83% of them present only once. Sequencing was carried out using peripheral blood. These receptors originate from a woman over 75 with COVID-19, enrolled during active disease. Each CDR3 is given with its conserved first and last residue. D genes are given only for firm matches. Expanded clones are given a class, and other clones once, few, many or no size at all.

D gene: TRBD2
clone size: -
CDR3 length: 15
J gene: TRBJ2-2
V gene: TRBV2
CDR3 DNA: TGTGCCAGCAGTGGACTAGCGGGGCCGACCGGGGAGCTGTTTTTT
CDR3 protein: CASSGLAGPTGELFF

D gene: -
clone size: -
CDR3 length: 13
J gene: TRBJ1-5
V gene: TRBV9
CDR3 DNA: TGTGCCAGCAGCTTCGGAGACAATCAGCCCCAGCATTTT
CDR3 protein: CASSFGDNQPQHF

D gene: TRBD1
clone size: -
CDR3 length: 13
J gene: TRBJ2-7
V gene: TRBV30
CDR3 DNA: TGTGCCTGGAGTGGGGGGACAGTATACGAGCAGTACTTC
CDR3 protein: CAWSGGTVYEQYF

D gene: TRBD1
clone size: -
CDR3 length: 13
J gene: TRBJ1-2
V gene: TRBV10-3
CDR3 DNA: TGTGCCATCGGGACAGGACCTAACTATGGCTACACCTTC
CDR3 protein: CAIGTGPNYGYTF

D gene: -
clone size: -
CDR3 length: 14
J gene: TRBJ1-4
V gene: TRBV4-1
CDR3 DNA: TGCGCCAGCAGCCCCAGTTTGGCCGATGAAAAACTGTTTTTT
CDR3 protein: CASSPSLADEKLFF

D gene: TRBD2
clone size: few
CDR3 length: 15
J gene: TRBJ2-7
V gene: TRBV7-9
CDR3 DNA: TGTGCCAGCAGCGCGCCGGGACTAGAGTCCTACGAGCAGTACTTC
CDR3 protein: CASSAPGLESYEQYF

D gene: -
clone size: -
CDR3 length: 15
J gene: TRBJ2-3
V gene: TRBV5-5
CDR3 DNA: TGTGCCAGCAGTCCACAGGGTCTAAGGACAGATACGCAGTATTTT
CDR3 protein: CASSPQGLRTDTQYF

D gene: TRBD1
clone size: -
CDR3 length: 15
J gene: TRBJ1-2
V gene: TRBV30
CDR3 DNA: TGTGCCTGGAGTGTACCCGGGACAGCTAACTATGGCTACACCTTC
CDR3 protein: CAWSVPGTANYGYTF

D gene: -
clone size: -
CDR3 length: 14
J gene: TRBJ1-1
V gene: TRBV5-1
CDR3 DNA: TGCGCCAGCAGCTCACAGGGTGGCTACACTGAAGCTTTCTTT
CDR3 protein: CASSSQGGYTEAFF

D gene: -
clone size: -
CDR3 length: 13
J gene: TRBJ1-5
V gene: TRBV12-3/TRBV12-4
CDR3 DNA: TGTGCCAGCAGTTTGAGAGGGAATCAGCCCCAGCATTTT
CDR3 protein: CASSLRGNQPQHF

D gene: -
clone size: -
CDR3 length: 13
J gene: TRBJ2-5
V gene: TRBV11-1
CDR3 DNA: TGTGCCAGCAGAAGCGGGTCCCAAGAGACCCAGTACTTC
CDR3 protein: CASRSGSQETQYF

D gene: -
clone size: -
CDR3 length: 15
J gene: TRBJ1-6
V gene: TRBV7-9
CDR3 DNA: TGTGCCAGCAGCCTAGAACAGGGATTCAATTCACCCCTCCACTTT
CDR3 protein: CASSLEQGFNSPLHF

D gene: -
clone size: -
CDR3 length: 17
J gene: TRBJ2-6
V gene: TRBV19
CDR3 DNA: TGTGCCAGTAGTATAAGGGGTCAATCCTCTGGGGCCAACGTCCTGACTTTC
CDR3 protein: CASSIRGQSSGANVLTF

D gene: TRBD1
clone size: -
CDR3 length: 16
J gene: TRBJ1-5
V gene: TRBV6-6
CDR3 DNA: TGTGCCAGCAGTTACCGGGGACAGGGGGATAATCAGCCCCAGCATTTT
CDR3 protein: CASSYRGQGDNQPQHF

D gene: -
clone size: -
CDR3 length: 15
J gene: TRBJ1-5
V gene: TRBV28
CDR3 DNA: TGTGCCAGCAGCGGGGGGGGAGCAGGCGGTCAGCCCCAGCATTTT
CDR3 protein: CASSGGGAGGQPQHF

D gene: -
clone size: -
CDR3 length: 13
J gene: TRBJ1-1
V gene: TRBV18
CDR3 DNA: TGTGCCAGCTCACCCCAGGGGAACACTGAAGCTTTCTTT
CDR3 protein: CASSPQGNTEAFF

D gene: -
clone size: once
CDR3 length: 12
J gene: TRBJ2-7
V gene: TRBV6-6
CDR3 DNA: TGTGCCAGCAGTTACTCAGAGGACGAGCAGTACTTC
CDR3 protein: CASSYSEDEQYF

D gene: TRBD1
clone size: -
CDR3 length: 14
J gene: TRBJ1-2
V gene: TRBV6-2/TRBV6-3
CDR3 DNA: TGTGCCAGCAGTCGCCGGGACAGTACCGGTGGCTACACCTTC
CDR3 protein: CASSRRDSTGGYTF

D gene: -
clone size: -
CDR3 length: 15
J gene: TRBJ1-5
V gene: TRBV19
CDR3 DNA: TGTGCCAGTAGTAACCATGGGCTTGGCAATCAGCCCCAGCATTTT
CDR3 protein: CASSNHGLGNQPQHF

D gene: TRBD2
clone size: -
CDR3 length: 16
J gene: TRBJ2-7
V gene: TRBV7-6
CDR3 DNA: TGTGCCAGCAGCTTAGGTCTAGCGGGGGAAACCTACGAGCAGTACTTC
CDR3 protein: CASSLGLAGETYEQYF

D gene: -
clone size: -
CDR3 length: 13
J gene: TRBJ1-5
V gene: TRBV2
CDR3 DNA: TGTGCCAGCAGTGATCTGGGGCAGCAGCCCCAGCATTTT
CDR3 protein: CASSDLGQQPQHF

D gene: TRBD2
clone size: -
CDR3 length: 15
J gene: TRBJ2-7
V gene: TRBV7-9
CDR3 DNA: TGTGCCAGCAGCTTGGGAGGACTAGGGTTCGGCGAGCAGTACTTC
CDR3 protein: CASSLGGLGFGEQYF

D gene: TRBD1
clone size: -
CDR3 length: 16
J gene: TRBJ2-5
V gene: TRBV3-1/TRBV3-2
CDR3 DNA: TGTGCCAGCAGCCAAGCCGGGACAGGGGGCGCCGAGACCCAGTACTTC
CDR3 protein: CASSQAGTGGAETQYF

D gene: TRBD1
clone size: -
CDR3 length: 14
J gene: TRBJ1-1
V gene: TRBV11-2
CDR3 DNA: TGTGCCAGCAGCCGACAGGGGGCAGACACTGAAGCTTTCTTT
CDR3 protein: CASSRQGADTEAFF

D gene: -
clone size: -
CDR3 length: 12
J gene: TRBJ1-5
V gene: TRBV7-9
CDR3 DNA: TGTGCCAGCAGCCGAGGGTTTGGTACCCAGCATTTT
CDR3 protein: CASSRGFGTQHF

D gene: TRBD1
clone size: -
CDR3 length: 13
J gene: TRBJ2-5
V gene: TRBV6-5
CDR3 DNA: TGTGCCAGCAGTAGGACAGGGTGGGAGACCCAGTACTTC
CDR3 protein: CASSRTGWETQYF

D gene: TRBD1
clone size: -
CDR3 length: 13
J gene: TRBJ2-4
V gene: TRBV7-3
CDR3 DNA: TGTGCCAGCAGCTTATTAACAGGGGGCATTCAGTACTTC
CDR3 protein: CASSLLTGGIQYF

D gene: TRBD1
clone size: -
CDR3 length: 12
J gene: TRBJ2-2
V gene: TRBV5-1
CDR3 DNA: TGCGCCAGCCACAGGGGCACCGGGGAGCTGTTTTTT
CDR3 protein: CASHRGTGELFF

D gene: -
clone size: -
CDR3 length: 13
J gene: TRBJ2-3
V gene: TRBV30
CDR3 DNA: TGTGCCTGGAGCACAGGGTTGGCAGATACGCAGTATTTT
CDR3 protein: CAWSTGLADTQYF

D gene: -
clone size: -
CDR3 length: 13
J gene: TRBJ2-7
V gene: TRBV19
CDR3 DNA: TGTGCCAGTAGTCCCCGGGGAATTTACGAGCAGTACTTC
CDR3 protein: CASSPRGIYEQYF

D gene: TRBD1
clone size: -
CDR3 length: 13
J gene: TRBJ2-7
V gene: TRBV2
CDR3 DNA: TGTGCCAGCAGCACACAGGGGGCGGGCGAGCAGTACTTC
CDR3 protein: CASSTQGAGEQYF

D gene: TRBD1
clone size: -
CDR3 length: 15
J gene: TRBJ2-1
V gene: TRBV5-1
CDR3 DNA: TGCGCCAGCAGCTTGAGACAGGGCAGGGGCCATGAGCAGTTCTTC
CDR3 protein: CASSLRQGRGHEQFF

D gene: TRBD1
clone size: -
CDR3 length: 14
J gene: TRBJ2-5
V gene: TRBV2
CDR3 DNA: TGTGCCAGCAGTCGGGACAGGGGTAGGGAGACCCAGTACTTC
CDR3 protein: CASSRDRGRETQYF

D gene: -
clone size: -
CDR3 length: 13
J gene: TRBJ1-2
V gene: TRBV10-3
CDR3 DNA: TGTGCCATCACCGCACAGGAGCACTATGGCTACACCTTC
CDR3 protein: CAITAQEHYGYTF

D gene: TRBD2
clone size: -
CDR3 length: 14
J gene: TRBJ2-1
V gene: TRBV5-1
CDR3 DNA: TGCGCCAGCAGCTTCCGACTAGCGGGGGACGAGCAGTTCTTC
CDR3 protein: CASSFRLAGDEQFF

D gene: -
clone size: -
CDR3 length: 14
J gene: TRBJ1-1
V gene: TRBV27
CDR3 DNA: TGTGCCAGCAGGCGACAGGCGAGGGACACTGAAGCTTTCTTT
CDR3 protein: CASRRQARDTEAFF

D gene: -
clone size: -
CDR3 length: 16
J gene: TRBJ1-4
V gene: TRBV27
CDR3 DNA: TGTGCCAGCAGTTTATCCGCGACAGGCCTAAGGCAGGAACTGTTTTTT
CDR3 protein: CASSLSATGLRQELFF

D gene: -
clone size: -
CDR3 length: 15
J gene: TRBJ1-4
V gene: TRBV5-4
CDR3 DNA: TGTGCCAGCAGCTTGGAGAGGGCAACTAATGAAAAACTGTTTTTT
CDR3 protein: CASSLERATNEKLFF

D gene: TRBD1
clone size: -
CDR3 length: 18
J gene: TRBJ1-1
V gene: TRBV7-9
CDR3 DNA: TGTGCCAGCAGCTTTGGACCCAGACAGGGTACTTTGAACACTGAAGCTTTCTTT
CDR3 protein: CASSFGPRQGTLNTEAFF

D gene: TRBD2
clone size: -
CDR3 length: 14
J gene: TRBJ2-3
V gene: TRBV9
CDR3 DNA: TGTGCCAGCAGCGTAGGCCGGGGGGGCGGTACGCAGTATTTT
CDR3 protein: CASSVGRGGGTQYF

D gene: TRBD1
clone size: -
CDR3 length: 16
J gene: TRBJ1-4
V gene: TRBV5-1
CDR3 DNA: TGCGCCAGCAGCCCCGGACAGGGACCAACTAATGAAAAACTGTTTTTT
CDR3 protein: CASSPGQGPTNEKLFF

D gene: TRBD1
clone size: -
CDR3 length: 15
J gene: TRBJ2-2
V gene: TRBV7-3
CDR3 DNA: TGTGCCAGCAGCAGAGACAGGGGTAACACCGGGGAGCTGTTTTTT
CDR3 protein: CASSRDRGNTGELFF

D gene: TRBD2
clone size: few
CDR3 length: 15
J gene: TRBJ2-7
V gene: TRBV19
CDR3 DNA: TGTGCCAGTAGTAAGGGACTAGCGGAATACTACGAGCAGTACTTC
CDR3 protein: CASSKGLAEYYEQYF

D gene: -
clone size: -
CDR3 length: 11
J gene: TRBJ1-2
V gene: TRBV12-3/TRBV12-4
CDR3 DNA: TGTGCCAGCAGACGACTGAATGGCTACACCTTC
CDR3 protein: CASRRLNGYTF

D gene: -
clone size: -
CDR3 length: 15
J gene: TRBJ2-7
V gene: TRBV5-1
CDR3 DNA: TGCGCCAGCAGCACGTCGGGGGGCCTCTCCTACGAGCAGTACTTC
CDR3 protein: CASSTSGGLSYEQYF

D gene: -
clone size: -
CDR3 length: 12
J gene: TRBJ1-2
V gene: TRBV6-5
CDR3 DNA: TGTGCCAGCAGTCTTCCAGGGGATGGCTACACCTTC
CDR3 protein: CASSLPGDGYTF

D gene: TRBD1
clone size: once
CDR3 length: 14
J gene: TRBJ1-1
V gene: TRBV5-1
CDR3 DNA: TGCGCCAGCAGCAGGGGACAGGGTAACACTGAAGCTTTCTTT
CDR3 protein: CASSRGQGNTEAFF

D gene: TRBD1
clone size: once
CDR3 length: 15
J gene: TRBJ2-4
V gene: TRBV27
CDR3 DNA: TGTGCCAGCAGCCTCCTGGGACAGGGCGGAAACATTCAGTACTTC
CDR3 protein: CASSLLGQGGNIQYF

D gene: -
clone size: -
CDR3 length: 18
J gene: TRBJ1-1
V gene: TRBV27
CDR3 DNA: TGTGCCAGCAGTTTATTCGGACACCCCGTGAATGTTCCAACTGAAGCTTTCTTT
CDR3 protein: CASSLFGHPVNVPTEAFF

D gene: TRBD2
clone size: few
CDR3 length: 17
J gene: TRBJ2-3
V gene: TRBV13
CDR3 DNA: TGTGCCAGCAGCTCCACGGGGACTAGCGGGGGAGGGGATACGCAGTATTTT
CDR3 protein: CASSSTGTSGGGDTQYF

D gene: TRBD2
clone size: few
CDR3 length: 15
J gene: TRBJ2-1
V gene: TRBV2
CDR3 DNA: TGTGCCAGCAGTGATCTAGCGGGGGGGCGGAATGAGCAGTTCTTC
CDR3 protein: CASSDLAGGRNEQFF

D gene: -
clone size: once
CDR3 length: 13
J gene: TRBJ1-2
V gene: TRBV9
CDR3 DNA: TGTGCCAGCAGTCGAGAGAATGGCTATGGCTACACCTTC
CDR3 protein: CASSRENGYGYTF

D gene: TRBD1
clone size: -
CDR3 length: 15
J gene: TRBJ1-5
V gene: TRBV6-1
CDR3 DNA: TGTGCCAGCAGTGAAAAGCAGGGGGTGGTTCAGCCCCAGCATTTT
CDR3 protein: CASSEKQGVVQPQHF

D gene: -
clone size: -
CDR3 length: 11
J gene: TRBJ2-3
V gene: TRBV2
CDR3 DNA: TGTGCCAGCAGTCGAGGAGATACGCAGTATTTT
CDR3 protein: CASSRGDTQYF

D gene: -
clone size: -
CDR3 length: 16
J gene: TRBJ1-4
V gene: TRBV2
CDR3 DNA: TGTGCCAGCACCTGGGGCGCACAGATCGGCTACGAAAAACTGTTTTTT
CDR3 protein: CASTWGAQIGYEKLFF